These T cell receptor beta chains were read from a single sample in a study of T cell responses to AZD1222 COVID-19 vaccine. TCRdb's table, derived via immunoSEQ multiplex PCR, lists solely in-frame clones and lacks some. The repertoire has about 150,000 clones, around 90% of them found once; the top ten carry over 1.5%. Sequencing used peripheral blood, obtained on day 0 of AZD1222 vaccination. These TCRs come from an adult in good health. Both conserved end residues are part of each CDR3. Each record gives: J gene, V gene, clone size, D gene, CDR3 protein, CDR3 DNA. D genes are given only for firm matches. Clone size, where shown, is once, few, many, or a class for clones that have expanded.

TRBJ1-2 TRBV5-6 - - CASSLVSAKFYGYTF TGTGCCAGCAGCTTGGTGTCAGCTAAATTCTACGGCTACACCTTC
TRBJ2-2 TRBV5-1 - TRBD2 CASFQASGYTGELFF TGCGCCAGCTTCCAGGCTAGCGGATACACCGGGGAGCTGTTTTTT
TRBJ2-1 TRBV5-1 - - CASSSESAYEQFF TGCGCCAGCAGCTCGGAGAGCGCCTATGAGCAGTTCTTC
TRBJ1-1 TRBV10-1 - TRBD1 CASSPGQGRNTEAFF TGCGCCAGCAGCCCCGGACAGGGTAGGAACACTGAAGCTTTCTTT
TRBJ1-6 TRBV4-1 - TRBD1 CASSQDQGQGSNSPLHF TGCGCCAGCAGCCAAGATCAGGGACAGGGCAGTAATTCACCCCTCCACTTT
TRBJ2-7 TRBV5-1 - - CASSLAGGSYEQYF TGCGCCAGCAGCTTGGCCGGGGGCTCCTACGAGCAGTACTTC
TRBJ1-3 TRBV2 - - CASRLGGTGNTIYF TGTGCCAGCAGACTAGGGGGTACTGGAAACACCATATATTTT
TRBJ2-1 TRBV11-2 - - CASSVGTTTYNEQFF TGTGCCAGCAGCGTAGGGACAACGACCTACAATGAGCAGTTCTTC
TRBJ1-5 TRBV4-1 - TRBD1 CASSQGQGGNQPQHF TGCGCCAGCAGCCAAGGACAGGGTGGAAATCAGCCCCAGCATTTT
TRBJ1-3 TRBV28 - TRBD1 CASSRTGTAGNTIYF TGTGCCAGCAGTCGAACCGGGACAGCTGGAAACACCATATATTTT
TRBJ1-1 TRBV6-2/TRBV6-3 - - CASSYPGFSGSTEAFF TGTGCCAGCAGTTACCCCGGATTCTCAGGGAGCACTGAAGCTTTCTTT
TRBJ1-1 TRBV9 - - CASSYSPNTEAFF TGTGCCAGCAGCTACAGCCCCAACACTGAAGCTTTCTTT
TRBJ1-5 TRBV19 - - CASSMSRQEFNQPQHF TGTGCCAGTAGTATGTCTCGACAGGAGTTCAATCAGCCCCAGCATTTT
TRBJ1-1 TRBV12-3/TRBV12-4 - - CASRYTQGPTTFF TGTGCCAGCAGATATACACAGGGACCCACTACTTTCTTT
TRBJ1-2 TRBV30 once TRBD1 CAWSPTGGVRGYTF TGTGCCTGGAGTCCGACAGGGGGCGTCCGTGGCTACACCTTC
TRBJ1-1 TRBV7-9 - - CASSLDGSPRNTEAFF TGTGCCAGCAGCTTAGATGGGTCACCAAGGAACACTGAAGCTTTCTTT
TRBJ1-2 TRBV6-2/TRBV6-3 - - CASSQGLIERGYTF TGTGCCAGCAGCCAAGGGCTGATCGAGCGTGGCTACACCTTC
TRBJ2-1 TRBV19 few TRBD2 CASTKTSGSYNEQFF TGTGCCAGTACCAAGACTAGCGGCTCCTACAATGAGCAGTTCTTC
TRBJ1-1 TRBV7-7 - - CASSLEMNTEAFF TGTGCCAGCAGCTTAGAGATGAACACTGAAGCTTTCTTT
TRBJ2-7 TRBV10-3 once - CAISESGRSYEQYF TGTGCCATCAGTGAGTCCGGGAGAAGCTACGAGCAGTACTTC
TRBJ1-2 TRBV5-5 - - CASSQQGDYGYTF TGTGCCAGCAGCCAGCAAGGAGACTATGGCTACACCTTC
TRBJ1-1 TRBV7-2 - TRBD1 CASRLGQMNTEAFF TGTGCCAGCCGCTTGGGACAGATGAACACTGAAGCTTTCTTT